The 25 T cell receptor beta chains given below trace back to one sample, sequenced in a study of blood T cell repertoires in COVID-19 (dated by TCRdb to the early 2020s). Library prep was done by the immunoSEQ multiplex PCR assay. TCRdb stores this immuneACCESS table with in-frame sequences only. Part of the clones is absent; in the studies checked, under half of the shortfall reflects unresolved V genes, and no reason is known for the rest. This sample has some 190,000 clones in its table, and about 85% of those were observed once. The ten largest account for 20% to 25% of the sample. Sequences were obtained from PBMCs or T cells enriched from blood (not recorded which). The receptors originated from a woman in her thirties or forties in a cohort exposed to, infected with or recovered from COVID-19 (not recorded which).

The genes are TRBV14 and TRBJ2-1; TRBD2 matches at 9 bases. Germline V gene lookup returns CDR1 SGHDN and CDR2 FVKESK. This CDR3 is 17 amino acids long. With 3 bases clipped from V and 3 bases from J, the junction kept 9 bases outside the gene matches. Written as DNA, the CDR3 is TGTGCCAGCAGCCATACCATCAGCGGGAGGATCTACAATGAGCAGTTCTTC. Translation gives CASSHTISGRIYNEQFF.

This clone has only one observation. The chain joins TRBV5-1 to TRBJ1-1, with D unclear. Germline CDR1 is SGHRS and CDR2 is YFSETQ. The CDR3 runs to 14 residues. V dropped 0 bases and J dropped 3 bases, with 9 bases sitting between them. The CDR3 spells CASSLAEGYTEAFF. DNA for the CDR3: TGCGCCAGCAGCTTGGCCGAGGGTTACACTGAAGCTTTCTTT.

The chain has TRBV10-3 and TRBJ2-3, with 8 bases aligning to TRBD2. CDR1 is ENHRY, CDR2 SYGVKD, per germline. This CDR3 has 16 residues. V gave up 1 base and J gave up 0 bases; unmatched junction bases: 3. The CDR3 DNA is TGTGCCATCAGTGAGTTCGGGGGGGCGAGCACAGATACGCAGTATTTT. It is translated as CAISEFGGASTDTQYF.

This clone is a singleton in its sample. CDR3: CATSAGPRGYTF. The CDR3 nucleotides read TGTGCCACCAGTGCAGGGCCGAGGGGCTACACCTTC. The chain has TRBV24-1 and TRBJ1-2; tentative D call: TRBD1 (5 bases). The CDR3 runs to 12 residues. Germline-derived CDR1 and CDR2 are KGHDR and SFDVKD. Trimming cost V 5 bases and J 8 bases, with 11 bases left between them.

The V call is TRBV7-6, the J call TRBJ2-2, with a tentative D call TRBD1 (5 bases). CDR3 length equals 14 residues. Deletions cut 5 bases from V and 2 bases from J, with 9 bases between. Germline V gives CDR1 SGHVS, CDR2 FNYEAQ. CDR3 bases: TGTGCCAGCAGCCTAGGGGCTAACACCGGGGAGCTGTTTTTT. Amino acid sequence: CASSLGANTGELFF.

This chain uses TRBV5-1 with TRBJ1-2; 7 nucleotides align to TRBD1. Germline CDR1 and CDR2: SGHRS and YFSETQ. After removal of 2 bases from V and 6 bases from J, the junction contained 7 bases not matched to a gene. The CDR3 is 14 amino acids. The CDR3 loop reads CASSFERGLDGYTF. CDR3 sequence (DNA): TGCGCCAGCAGCTTCGAAAGGGGGCTGGATGGCTACACCTTC.

A note on this clone: This specimen includes other DNA sequences encoding the same CDR3. The rearrangement uses TRBV24-1 and TRBJ2-1; 8 nucleotides match TRBD1. The V gene's germline CDR1 is KGHDR and CDR2 SFDVKD. CDR3 size: 16 residues. The trim removed 3 bases at V and 4 bases at J, leaving 7 bases unmatched. This CDR3 reads CATSDRSGGAYNEQFF. The CDR3 coding sequence is TGTGCCACCAGTGATAGGTCAGGGGGCGCGTACAATGAGCAGTTCTTC.

This chain links TRBV6-5 with TRBJ1-1; 8 nucleotides match TRBD1. The CDR3 is made up of 13 amino acids. CDR1 is MNHEY, CDR2 SVGAGI, per germline. The V gene end was trimmed by 6 bases and the J gene end by 4 bases; junction bases not matched to a gene: 4. The CDR3 reads CASRDRVGTEAFF. In nucleotides, the CDR3 is TGTGCCAGCAGGGACAGGGTGGGCACTGAAGCTTTCTTT.

This clone has only a few counts. J is TRBJ2-3 and V is TRBV7-8; 8 bases map to TRBD2. Germline CDR1 and CDR2: SGHVS and FQNEAQ. CDR3 length: 16 residues. With V trimmed by 1 base and J by 6 bases, 9 bases remained unmatched. For the CDR3, the DNA is TGTGCCAGCAGCTTAGGGGGTAGCGGGATAGGTGATACGCAGTATTTT. Amino acid sequence: CASSLGGSGIGDTQYF.

This clone was seen once. This rearrangement joins TRBV4-1 to TRBJ1-1; a weak D match, TRBD1 (5 bases). The CDR3 runs 16 residues. The V gene lost 2 bases and the J gene lost 3 bases, with 16 bases spanning the gap. Germline values: CDR1 MGHRA, CDR2 YSYEKL. The CDR3 DNA reads as TGCGCCAGCAGCCAAAGCGTCAGGGTTAGGGACACTGAAGCTTTCTTT. Translation: CASSQSVRVRDTEAFF.

The rearrangement joins TRBV5-6 to TRBJ2-1; the D gene is possibly TRBD2 (5 bases). CDR3 length equals 15 residues. V lost 5 bases and J lost 7, with 19 bases in between. Germline V lookup: CDR1 SGHDT, CDR2 YYEEEE. The CDR3 sequence is CASSSLESGTNEQFF. DNA for the CDR3: TGTGCCAGCAGTTCACTAGAGTCGGGCACTAATGAGCAGTTCTTC.

The J gene is TRBJ2-7, the V gene TRBV27, with a weak D call TRBD1 (6 bases). The germline V gene has CDR1 MNHEY and CDR2 SMNVEV (reference sequence). The CDR3 covers 14 residues. The ends were cut back, 7 bases at V and 2 bases at J, with 15 bases in the middle. CDR3 sequence reads: CASKTRGQTYEQYF. The CDR3 DNA is TGTGCCAGCAAGACAAGGGGACAAACCTACGAGCAGTACTTC.

CDR3 sequence reads: CAIRGTDRVEQYF. The CDR3 DNA is TGTGCCATCAGAGGGACAGATCGCGTCGAGCAGTACTTC. The chain couples TRBV10-3 to TRBJ2-7; 7 bases are a match to TRBD1. With V trimmed by 6 bases and J by 6 bases, 8 bases remained unmatched. The CDR3 runs 13 residues. Germline lookup yields CDR1 ENHRY and CDR2 SYGVKD.

This sequence joins TRBV5-4 and TRBJ2-1, with 10 bases that match TRBD2. CDR1 and CDR2 (germline): SGHNT, YYREEE (reference sequence). After removal of 2 bases from V and 4 bases from J, the junction contained 3 bases not matched to a gene. The length of the CDR3 is 15 residues. The DNA of the CDR3 is TGTGCCAGCAGCTTACAGGGACTAGCGTACAATGAGCAGTTCTTC. Translated: CASSLQGLAYNEQFF. Drawing the rest from reference TRBV5-4 and TRBJ2-1, the complete variable domain is ETGVTQSPTHLIKTRGQQVTLRCSSQSGHNTVSWYQQALGQGPQFIFQYYREEENGRGNFPPRFSGLQFPNYSSELNVNALELDDSALYLCASSLQGLAYNEQFFGPGTRLTVL.

Comments on this clone: A single base is all that separates this from a far larger clone, so a read error is likely. In DNA form, the CDR3 reads TGTGCCAGCAGCACTAGCTCCTACGAGCAGTACTTC. It is translated as CASSTSSYEQYF. The chain is built from TRBV11-3 and TRBJ2-7; D is perhaps TRBD2 (5 bases). V gave up 5 bases and J gave up 0 bases, with 5 bases separating them. The CDR3 totals 12 residues. Germline V gene sequence: CDR1 SGHNT, CDR2 YENEEA.

The chain has TRBV10-2 and TRBJ1-1; TRBD1 might be the D (5 bases). The CDR3 runs 12 residues. Trimming took 4 bases from V and 4 from J, leaving 7 bases between them. Germline lookup yields CDR1 WSHSY and CDR2 SAAADI. The CDR3 nucleotides are TGCGCCAGCAGTGTCAGGGTCACTGAAGCTTTCTTT. Protein sequence: CASSVRVTEAFF.

Only one count was recorded for this clone. This chain connects TRBV5-1 to TRBJ2-1; 7 bases align to TRBD1. CDR3 length equals 14 residues. Looked up from germline, CDR1 is SGHRS and CDR2 is YFSETQ. The junction had 5 bases not matched to a gene; V was cut back by 4 bases and J by 4 bases. The CDR3 bases are TGCGCCAGCAGCCGGGGACAGCTTTACAATGAGCAGTTCTTC. Its protein product is CASSRGQLYNEQFF.

The V gene is TRBV5-1, the J gene TRBJ2-5; D ambiguous. The CDR3 length is 16 residues. Deletions cut 0 bases from V and 1 base from J, with 13 bases between. Germline CDR1 and CDR2: SGHRS and YFSETQ. The CDR3 loop is CASSLVAGLSQETQYF. In nucleotides, the CDR3 is TGCGCCAGCAGCTTGGTAGCTGGTCTTTCCCAAGAGACCCAGTACTTC.

The chain recombines TRBV5-1 with TRBJ1-1, with a weak D call TRBD1 (6 bases). The CDR3 loop spans 15 amino acids. Trimming removed 7 bases from V and 0 bases from J, with 16 bases in between. Germline V gene data show CDR1 as SGHRS and CDR2 as YFSETQ. The CDR3 reads CASAWDINMNTEAFF. DNA of the CDR3: TGCGCCAGCGCCTGGGACATTAACATGAACACTGAAGCTTTCTTT.

The chain uses TRBV7-6 and TRBJ2-1; D possibly corresponds to TRBD2 (6 bases). Germline loops: CDR1 SGHVS, CDR2 FNYEAQ. V was clipped by 2 bases and J by 0 bases, with 14 bases between them. CDR3 length: 17 residues. This CDR3 is CASSLLGVAVSYNEQFF. The CDR3 nucleotides read TGTGCCAGCAGCTTATTAGGGGTAGCGGTCTCCTACAATGAGCAGTTCTTC.

As concerns this clone: This may be a read error: a much more frequent sequence differs by one nucleotide. Distinct nucleotide sequences in the sample also encode this CDR3. V and J are TRBV5-6 and TRBJ1-1, with 10 bases matching TRBD1. V lost 4 bases, J lost 1 base, and 4 bases stayed unmatched. CDR1 SGHDT and CDR2 YYEEEE come from the germline V gene. This CDR3 spans 15 amino acids. CDR3 in DNA: TGTGCCAGCAGCCTGGGGGACAGGGGGAACACTGAAGCTTTCTTT. Encoded protein: CASSLGDRGNTEAFF.

The chain couples TRBV19 to TRBJ1-1; tentative D call: TRBD1 (5 bases). The CDR3 totals 13 residues. Between the trimmed V and J ends, which lost 2 bases and 11 bases, there was a span of 15 bases. Germline values: CDR1 LNHDA, CDR2 SQIVND (reference sequence). This chain's CDR3 is CASSINRKASAFF. In DNA, the CDR3 is TGTGCCAGTAGTATAAACAGGAAGGCGTCTGCTTTCTTT.

CDR3 coding DNA: TGTGCCAGCACCGACCGGGACAGGGCTGGGGAGACCCAGTACTTC. Its translation: CASTDRDRAGETQYF. The rearrangement joins TRBV6-5 to TRBJ2-5, with 9 bases that match TRBD1. The V gene end was trimmed by 7 bases and the J gene end by 5 bases; junction bases not matched to a gene: 11. Germline V gives CDR1 MNHEY, CDR2 SVGAGI. This CDR3 is built from 15 residues.

This sequence joins TRBV25-1 and TRBJ2-7; 9 bases match TRBD1. This CDR3 has 13 amino acids. In germline, CDR1 is MGHDK, CDR2 SYGVNS. Trimming took 6 bases from V and 4 from J; bases not matched to a gene: 4. This CDR3 reads CASRSGTGYEQYF. The DNA of the CDR3 is TGTGCCAGCAGATCCGGGACAGGGTACGAGCAGTACTTC.

In DNA form, the CDR3 reads TGTGCCAGCAGCCAAGCTCCCTTCCACGAGCAGTACTTC. Its protein product is CASSQAPFHEQYF. The chain joins TRBV3-1 (or the pseudogene TRBV3-2) to TRBJ2-7; no clear D. Germline assignment: CDR1 LGHDT and CDR2 YNNKEL (reference sequence). V was cut by 1 base and J by 5 bases, with 9 bases left in between. There are 13 residues in the CDR3.